A selection of T cell receptor beta chains follows, all from one sample in a study of shared clonotypes between healthy human individuals. The method was immunoSEQ multiplex PCR; TCRdb's version includes in-frame clones alone and lacks a portion of them. The repertoire consists of 950,000 to 1,100,000 clones, with roughly 80% occurring once and the leading ten covering 1.2% to 1.5%. The source material was memory CD4+ T cells sorted from blood. Receptor source: a man between 18 and 35 years old in good health. CDR3s include the opening cysteine and the closing phenylalanine or tryptophan.

V gene	J gene	CDR3 protein
TRBV2	TRBJ1-1	CASRGDRLNTEAFF
TRBV12-5	TRBJ2-7	CASGTGQIYEQYF
TRBV4-2	TRBJ2-1	CASSQEWGQGYGNEQFF
TRBV5-1	TRBJ2-3	CASSLDISGRVDTQYF
TRBV5-4	TRBJ2-7	CASSLGGSRSYEQYF
TRBV5-1	TRBJ2-5	CASSLGHTQETQYF
TRBV6-6	TRBJ2-1	CASTPTSNEQFF
TRBV20-1	TRBJ1-2	CSAKQGSGYTF
TRBV4-1	TRBJ1-4	CASSQGGVGEKLFF
TRBV21-1	TRBJ2-7	CASSTRGRTGGADEQYF
TRBV30	TRBJ1-4	CAWSVSLGTKNEKLFF
TRBV7-2	TRBJ2-5	CASSFGSETQYF
TRBV2	TRBJ1-5	CASSPEGGHQPQHF
TRBV7-2	TRBJ2-7	CASSLGRLGYEQYF
TRBV18	TRBJ1-2	CASSPWGADYGYTF
TRBV7-2	TRBJ2-1	CASSLSGDPSYNEQFF
TRBV6-1	TRBJ1-1	CASGQGTNTEAFF
TRBV18	TRBJ2-1	CASSPPLGGGNEQFF
TRBV14	TRBJ2-7	CASSQDSRIRANEQYF
TRBV9	TRBJ2-1	CASSGGELIHEQFF
TRBV10-1	TRBJ2-3	CASSEEARTRTDTQYF
TRBV18	TRBJ1-3	CASSRTAGNTIYF
TRBV7-2	TRBJ2-5	CASSLDRDETQYF
TRBV2	TRBJ2-7	CASSEQGYEQYF
TRBV30	TRBJ1-1	CAWSVSSTMNTEAFF
TRBV19	TRBJ1-6	CASSVAGTANSPLHF
TRBV20-1	TRBJ2-5	CSAETQYF
TRBV27	TRBJ2-4	CASSSGLAGSKNIQYF
TRBV5-5	TRBJ2-1	CASSLLGGSYNEQFF
TRBV6-5	TRBJ2-7	CASRERAAYEQYF
TRBV10-3	TRBJ2-7	CAISDSGTIHEQYF
TRBV18	TRBJ2-5	CASSPPRTSGTPETQYF
TRBV6-6	TRBJ2-6	CASLLPVGSGANVLTF
TRBV10-2	TRBJ1-5	CASTDRVNQPQHF
TRBV5-6	TRBJ2-2	CASSPRRTGGDGELFF
TRBV28	TRBJ2-1	CASRLRAGIRYEQFF
TRBV5-1	TRBJ2-1	CASSPQAGSSYNEQFF
TRBV23-1	TRBJ2-5	CASSHTGQGIETQYF
TRBV4-1	TRBJ2-7	CASSQGFRGISYEQYF
TRBV6-5	TRBJ2-1	CASIPPGWGFFEQFF
TRBV15	TRBJ2-1	CATSRDGGSSYNEQFF
TRBV5-1	TRBJ1-1	CASSLMGQSNTEAFF